A selection of T cell receptor beta chains follows, all from one sample in a study of T cell responses to AZD1222 COVID-19 vaccine. Produced via immunoSEQ multiplex PCR; TCRdb's table is partial and in-frame only. This table has 95,000 to 100,000 clones, roughly 90% appearing once. The sample was peripheral blood, taken on day 0 of AZD1222 vaccination. These receptors were obtained from an adult in good health. CDR3s include the opening cysteine and the closing phenylalanine or tryptophan. D genes are given only for firm matches. Part of the rows lack a size; the others show once, few, many or a class for expanded clones.

size	J	V	D	DNA	CDR3
.	TRBJ1-1	TRBV19	.	TGTGGGACGGCCCGGCGGAACACTGAAGCTTTCTTT	CGTARRNTEAFF
.	TRBJ1-6	TRBV7-9	.	TGTGCCAGCACCACGGGCATGGTGTTGCAGGCAATGCATAATTCACCCCTCCACTTT	CASTTGMVLQAMHNSPLHF
.	TRBJ2-7	TRBV28	TRBD1	TGTGCCAGCAGTTTACTTCGTCTGGGACAGGGACTATCCTACGAGCAGTACTTC	CASSLLRLGQGLSYEQYF
.	TRBJ1-5	TRBV10-3	TRBD1	TGTGCCATCAGTGAGGCGGACAGGGCGGAAGGCCAGCCCCAGCATTTT	CAISEADRAEGQPQHF
.	TRBJ1-3	TRBV5-1	.	TGCGCCAGCAGCACTGGAAACACCATATATTTT	CASSTGNTIYF
.	TRBJ2-1	TRBV27	TRBD2	TGTGCCAGCAGTTTATCCGAGACTAGCGGGAGGGGCTACAATGAGCAGTTCTTC	CASSLSETSGRGYNEQFF
.	TRBJ1-2	TRBV4-1	.	TGCGCCAGCAGCCAAGATGGGGCTAACTATGGCTACACCTTC	CASSQDGANYGYTF
.	TRBJ1-5	TRBV7-9	.	TGTGCCAGCAGCCCCGGGGCAGGGGTTCATCAGCCCCAGCATTTT	CASSPGAGVHQPQHF
once	TRBJ1-6	TRBV27	.	TGTGCCAGCAGTTTTGGGCAGGGGACTTATAATTCACCCCTCCACTTT	CASSFGQGTYNSPLHF
.	TRBJ2-3	TRBV30	.	TGTGCCTGGAGTGCGCCGTCGTGGCCCACAGATACGCAGTATTTT	CAWSAPSWPTDTQYF
once	TRBJ2-3	TRBV5-1	TRBD2	TGCGCCAGCAGCTCCGGACTAGCGGGGGCAGATACGCAGTATTTT	CASSSGLAGADTQYF
.	TRBJ2-5	TRBV6-2/TRBV6-3	.	TGTGCCAGCAACCCCAATGGGGGGCCGGAGGAGACCCAGTACTTC	CASNPNGGPEETQYF
.	TRBJ1-4	TRBV12-3/TRBV12-4	.	TGTGCCAGCACCACGGACTCTGAAAAACTGTTTTTT	CASTTDSEKLFF
.	TRBJ1-4	TRBV5-1	.	TGCGCCAGCAGAGGGGGGGCTAATGAAAAACTGTTTTTT	CASRGGANEKLFF
.	TRBJ1-1	TRBV29-1	.	TGCAGCGTCAACCTAGGGAGAGGCACTGAAGCTTTCTTT	CSVNLGRGTEAFF
.	TRBJ2-5	TRBV27	.	TGTGCCAGCAGTTTACAGGGGGGTCAAGAGACCCAGTACTTC	CASSLQGGQETQYF
.	TRBJ1-1	TRBV6-5	.	TGTGCCAGCAGTTCAGGACGGTGGACTGAAGCTTTCTTT	CASSSGRWTEAFF
few	TRBJ1-1	TRBV19	.	TGTGCCAGCCAACCCAGAGAGAACACTGAAGCTTTCTTT	CASQPRENTEAFF
once	TRBJ1-2	TRBV6-1	.	TGTGCCAGCAGTGGCCTCCGTTCAGACACCTTC	CASSGLRSDTF
.	TRBJ1-1	TRBV20-1	.	TGCAGTGCTAGTTCTCAGGGTCATGAAGCTTTCTTT	CSASSQGHEAFF
.	TRBJ2-7	TRBV7-3	.	TGTGCCAGCAGCTTAGGTTCAGGCGGGTACGAGCAGTACTTC	CASSLGSGGYEQYF
.	TRBJ1-2	TRBV30	.	TGTGCCTGGAGGAGGGGCGGAGGGGACTATGGCTACACCTTC	CAWRRGGGDYGYTF
.	TRBJ1-5	TRBV7-2	.	TGTGCCAGCAGGAAACTTGATTTAAATCAGCCCCAGCATTTT	CASRKLDLNQPQHF
.	TRBJ1-1	TRBV5-1	.	TGCGCCAGCAGCTTGGGACAGGAGAACACTGAAGCTTTCTTT	CASSLGQENTEAFF
.	TRBJ2-1	TRBV7-6	.	TGTGCCAGCAGCTCCACCTCCACTTTTGGGGTATCCTACAATGAGCAGTTCTTC	CASSSTSTFGVSYNEQFF
.	TRBJ1-2	TRBV23-1	TRBD1	TGCGCCGCCAAGGGACAGGGCTGTGGCTACACCTTC	CAAKGQGCGYTF
.	TRBJ1-5	TRBV7-2	.	TGTGCCAGCAGCCCAGCCCCCAATCAGCCCCAGCATTTT	CASSPAPNQPQHF
.	TRBJ2-1	TRBV19	.	TGTGCCAGTGAGGACAATGATAGCTCCTACAATGAGCAGTTCTTC	CASEDNDSSYNEQFF
.	TRBJ2-3	TRBV16	.	TGTGCCAGCAGCCAATCTTCTGAAGATACGCAGTATTTT	CASSQSSEDTQYF
.	TRBJ2-7	TRBV11-1	.	TGTGCCAGCAGCCCCGGACTGCTTTTCCACGAGCAGTACTTC	CASSPGLLFHEQYF
.	TRBJ2-1	TRBV4-2	.	TGTGCCAGCATTGGGGGGGCTGAGCAGTTCTTC	CASIGGAEQFF
.	TRBJ2-7	TRBV24-1	.	TGTGCCACCAGTGGGGCAGGACAGACCTCCTACGAGCAGTACTTC	CATSGAGQTSYEQYF
once	TRBJ2-5	TRBV6-1	.	TGTGCCAGCAGTGATCAGGGCAGACAAGAGACCCAGTACTTC	CASSDQGRQETQYF
.	TRBJ1-1	TRBV5-1	TRBD1	TGCGCCAGCAGCTTGGAGGGGACAGGTATCTTCACTGAAGCTTTCTTT	CASSLEGTGIFTEAFF
.	TRBJ1-3	TRBV18	.	TGTGCCAGCTCCCTTACCGGGCAGGACTCTGGAAACACCATATATTTT	CASSLTGQDSGNTIYF
.	TRBJ1-5	TRBV12-3/TRBV12-4	.	TGTGCCAGCAGTTTGGGGAGCCAGCCCCAGCATTTT	CASSLGSQPQHF
few	TRBJ2-1	TRBV2	.	TGTGCCAGCGCGGGATTTTCCTACAATGAGCAGTTCTTC	CASAGFSYNEQFF
.	TRBJ2-5	TRBV30	TRBD2	TGTGCCTGGGGGCGGGGGGAGACCCAGTACTTC	CAWGRGETQYF
.	TRBJ1-2	TRBV28	.	TGTGCCAGCAGTCTAAATGGGGCTCCTTATGGCTACACCTTC	CASSLNGAPYGYTF
.	TRBJ2-7	TRBV14	TRBD1	TGTGCCAGCAGCCTACAACAGGGGGCAATCTACGAGCAGTACTTC	CASSLQQGAIYEQYF
.	TRBJ1-1	TRBV7-2	.	TGTGCCAGCAGCTGGGGGAAATTGGACACTGAAGCTTTCTTT	CASSWGKLDTEAFF
.	TRBJ1-1	TRBV5-1	.	TGCGCCAGCAGCTTGGCCGGCGCGAGTTTGGGTGAAGCTTTCTTT	CASSLAGASLGEAFF